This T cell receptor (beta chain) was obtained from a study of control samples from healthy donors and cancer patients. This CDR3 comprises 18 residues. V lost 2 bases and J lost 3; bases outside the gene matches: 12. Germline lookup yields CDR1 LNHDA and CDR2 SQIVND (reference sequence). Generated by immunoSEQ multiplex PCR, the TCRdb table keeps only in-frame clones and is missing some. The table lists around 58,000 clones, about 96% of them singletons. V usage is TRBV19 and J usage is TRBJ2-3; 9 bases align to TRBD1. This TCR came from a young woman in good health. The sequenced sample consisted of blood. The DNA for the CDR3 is TGTGCCAGTAGTATATTCCTCCGGGACAGGGTTTCGACAGATACGCAGTATTTT. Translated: CASSIFLRDRVSTDTQYF.